The clone carrying this TCR beta chain was detected a few times. Its antigen is as yet unknown. This sample stems from a study of OX40 agonist ivuxolimab in advanced cancers. This CDR3 spans 16 amino acids. Germline lookup yields CDR1 MNHNY and CDR2 SVGAGI (reference sequence). The V and J ends lost 0 bases and 0 bases respectively, with 11 bases between them. Study-level findings and limits: Clones of CD4+ and CD8+ blood T cells grew by week 6 at doses of 0.1 to 3.0 mg/kg.

Some clones are missing from TCRdb's copy, which holds only in-frame ones; the method was immunoSEQ multiplex PCR. This table holds tens of thousands of clones, over 80% found once. This clonotype was sampled from an adult with an advanced solid tumor such as melanoma, head and neck, liver or kidney cancer. Material: CD4+ or CD8+ T cells sorted from blood, obtained in a trial of the OX40 agonist ivuxolimab. The chain has TRBV6-6 and TRBJ1-1; D possibly corresponds to TRBD1 (5 bases). In DNA, the CDR3 is TGTGCCAGCAGTTACTCCCCAGGGAACTTGAACACTGAAGCTTTCTTT. It is translated as CASSYSPGNLNTEAFF.